Reported below is one T cell receptor beta chain. In Seattle, patients joined the study during active infection and were tracked longitudinally. These data originate in a study of blood T cell repertoires in COVID-19. Authors' data handling: Quantification of nucleated cells was approximated via reference gene primer amplification. Clones were read by immunoSEQ multiplex PCR, and TCRdb kept only the in-frame ones, dropping some. V and J calls and clone size come straight from that table; D and trimming were deduced from the DNA. The table records 250,000 to 400,000 clones, almost 90% of them present only once. CDR3 length: 13 residues. The V segment lost 6 bases and the J segment 2 bases; nucleotides outside the gene matches: 2. The V gene's germline CDR1 is LNHDA and CDR2 SQIVND (reference sequence).

This TCR was recovered from a woman aged 25 to 39 with COVID-19, enrolled during active disease. Input material: peripheral blood. This chain uses TRBV19 with TRBJ2-7; 9 nucleotides agree with TRBD1. The CDR3 DNA reads as TGTGCCAGTAGAAGACAGGGGGCCTACGAGCAGTACTTC. Amino acid sequence: CASRRQGAYEQYF.